A selection of T cell receptor beta chains follows, all from one sample in a study of neurological immune-mediated disorders. TCRdb re-called the 5' RACE reads through MiXCR, storing one row per CDR3 protein. In the table there are under 80,000 distinct CDR3 sequences, 4% to 6% of which are singletons. The material sequenced was PBMCs. The receptors shown here come from a woman aged 45-59 years with multiple sclerosis. CDR3s include the opening cysteine and the closing phenylalanine or tryptophan. The order of the fields is D gene, V gene, J gene, clone size, CDR3 protein, CDR3 DNA. A D gene is named only where the DNA matches it firmly. For some rows the clone size is stated as once, few or many, or as a class when expanded; others skip it.

NA	TRBV5-1	TRBJ1-5	many	CASSLAGNNQPQHF	TGCGCCAGCAGCTTGGCCGGGAATAATCAGCCCCAGCATTTT
NA	TRBV18	TRBJ1-1	many	CASSLGLDLGNTEAFF	TGTGCCAGCTCACTAGGGCTGGACTTGGGGAACACTGAAGCTTTCTTT
NA	TRBV7-2	TRBJ1-2	many	CASSPPQVSGYTF	TGTGCCAGCAGCCCCCCGCAGGTCTCTGGCTACACCTTC
NA	TRBV4-1	TRBJ2-7	many	CASSQDVSYSSPEQYF	TGCGCCAGCAGCCAAGACGTATCGTACAGTTCTCCCGAGCAGTACTTC
NA	TRBV6-6	TRBJ1-4	few	CASSYSRGPDEKLFF	TGTGCCAGCAGTTACTCAAGAGGTCCTGATGAAAAACTGTTTTTT
NA	TRBV5-1	TRBJ2-2	many	CASSSSANTGELFF	TGCGCCAGCAGTTCGTCAGCGAACACCGGGGAGCTGTTTTTT
NA	TRBV6-5	TRBJ2-1	many	CASRSSSSRDEQFF	TGTGCCAGCCGTAGCTCGAGCAGTCGTGATGAGCAGTTCTTC
NA	TRBV6-2/TRBV6-3	TRBJ1-5	many	CASSPGRAGNQPQHF	TGTGCCAGCAGCCCGGGGCGCGCAGGCAATCAGCCCCAGCATTTT
TRBD1	TRBV5-1	TRBJ1-1	NA	CASSSRDRDTNTEAFF	TGCGCCAGCAGCTCCCGGGACAGGGATACGAACACTGAAGCTTTCTTT
NA	TRBV3-1	TRBJ1-1	NA	CASSQDMTWSLNTEAFF	TGTGCCAGCAGCCAAGATATGACATGGTCCCTGAACACTGAAGCTTTCTTT
TRBD2	TRBV11-3	TRBJ2-5	many	CASSFGSGTSGFQETQYF	TGTGCCAGCAGCTTTGGTTCCGGGACTAGCGGATTCCAAGAGACCCAGTACTTC
TRBD1	TRBV27	TRBJ2-1	many	CASRDRISYNEQFF	TGTGCCAGCCGGGACAGGATCTCCTACAATGAGCAGTTCTTC
TRBD2	TRBV5-1	TRBJ2-2	many	CASSLVAGDTGELFF	TGCGCCAGCAGCTTGGTAGCGGGGGACACCGGGGAGCTGTTTTTT
TRBD1	TRBV14	TRBJ1-2	many	CASSQGGQGIGGYTF	TGTGCCAGCAGCCAGGGGGGACAGGGCATCGGTGGCTACACCTTC
NA	TRBV5-1	TRBJ2-2	many	CASSLAVFTGELFF	TGCGCCAGCAGCTTGGCCGTCTTCACCGGGGAGCTGTTTTTT
NA	TRBV29-1	TRBJ2-2	many	CSVKTGNGELFF	TGCAGCGTAAAAACAGGGAACGGGGAGCTGTTTTTT
NA	TRBV10-3	TRBJ2-3	many	CAIRKQGLAGDTQYF	TGTGCCATCAGAAAACAGGGCCTTGCGGGAGATACGCAGTATTTT
NA	TRBV20-1	TRBJ1-4	NA	CSARTGRDEKLFF	TGCAGTGCTAGGACGGGGAGGGATGAAAAACTGTTTTTT
NA	TRBV6-2/TRBV6-3	TRBJ2-4	many	CASNRAAKNIQYF	TGTGCCAGCAACAGGGCCGCCAAAAACATTCAGTACTTC
NA	TRBV5-5	TRBJ1-1	many	CASSIHRVNTEAFF	TGTGCCAGCAGCATTCACAGGGTAAACACTGAAGCTTTCTTT
TRBD2	TRBV4-2	TRBJ2-1	many	CASSQELAGGIYYNEQFF	TGTGCCAGCAGCCAAGAACTAGCGGGGGGAATCTACTACAATGAGCAGTTCTTC
NA	TRBV7-9	TRBJ2-2	many	CASSLGANTGELFF	TGTGCCAGCAGCCTCGGGGCGAACACCGGGGAGCTGTTTTTT
TRBD1	TRBV10-1	TRBJ2-3	many	CASSFTGGSGDTQYF	TGCGCCAGCAGTTTTACAGGGGGCTCGGGAGATACGCAGTATTTT
TRBD1	TRBV20-1	TRBJ2-7	many	CSARSGQGPYEQYF	TGCAGTGCTAGATCTGGACAGGGGCCTTACGAGCAGTACTTC
NA	TRBV20-1	TRBJ1-2	many	CSARNQNYGYTF	TGCAGTGCTCGCAACCAGAACTATGGCTACACCTTC
NA	TRBV12-3/TRBV12-4	TRBJ2-5	many	CASSLAGAREYF	TGTGCCAGCAGTTTAGCGGGGGCAAGGGAGTACTTC
TRBD1	TRBV5-1	TRBJ1-1	NA	CASSLGDRAMNTNTEAFF	TGCGCCAGCAGCTTGGGGGACAGGGCGATGAATACGAACACTGAAGCTTTCTTT
NA	TRBV20-1	TRBJ2-5	many	CSARASWDFQETQYF	TGCAGTGCTAGAGCATCTTGGGACTTTCAAGAGACCCAGTACTTC
TRBD1	TRBV20-1	TRBJ1-1	many	CSARVGQPTEAFF	TGCAGTGCTAGAGTGGGACAGCCCACTGAAGCTTTCTTT
NA	TRBV7-9	TRBJ1-6	NA	CANNFEGNSPLNF	TGTGCCAACAACTTCGAGGGGAATTCACCCCTCAACTTT
TRBD1	TRBV28	TRBJ2-2	many	CASSTDRVGELFF	TGTGCCAGCAGCACCGACAGGGTCGGGGAGCTGTTTTTT
TRBD1	TRBV9	TRBJ1-2	many	CASSGTTQGHYGYTF	TGTGCCAGCAGCGGAACCACACAGGGGCACTATGGCTACACCTTC
NA	TRBV28	TRBJ1-2	many	CASSLFQGYGYTF	TGTGCCAGCAGTTTATTCCAGGGTTATGGCTACACCTTC
NA	TRBV6-2/TRBV6-3	TRBJ1-2	few	CASSVDGSYGYTF	TGTGCCAGCAGTGTAGACGGCAGCTATGGCTACACCTTC
TRBD2	TRBV20-1	TRBJ2-1	many	CSARDRVAGPYNEQFF	TGCAGTGCTAGAGATCGTGTAGCGGGGCCCTACAATGAGCAGTTCTTC
NA	TRBV9	TRBJ2-2	many	CASSASVSKNTGELFF	TGTGCCAGCAGCGCGTCCGTGTCGAAGAACACCGGGGAGCTGTTTTTT
NA	TRBV18	TRBJ1-5	many	CASRLGALQPQHF	TGTGCCAGCCGTCTAGGGGCTCTCCAGCCCCAGCATTTT
NA	TRBV5-1	TRBJ2-6	many	CASSLQVLSGANVLTF	TGCGCCAGCAGCTTACAGGTCTTGTCTGGGGCCAACGTCCTGACTTTC
TRBD1	TRBV7-2	TRBJ1-5	many	CASSLRQGGNQPQHF	TGTGCCAGCAGCCTAAGACAGGGAGGCAATCAGCCCCAGCATTTT
NA	TRBV28	TRBJ2-4	many	CASSLNRKNIQYF	TGTGCCAGCAGTTTGAACAGGAAAAACATTCAGTACTTC
NA	TRBV15	TRBJ2-5	many	CATSRDRGWQETQYF	TGTGCCACCAGCAGAGACAGGGGTTGGCAAGAGACCCAGTACTTC
TRBD2	TRBV5-4	TRBJ2-3	many	CASSLGVSGGTDTQYF	TGTGCCAGCAGCTTGGGGGTTAGCGGGGGGACAGATACGCAGTATTTT
TRBD1	TRBV27	TRBJ1-3	many	CASSLSPGTGPGNTIYF	TGTGCCAGCAGTTTATCGCCCGGGACAGGGCCTGGAAACACCATATATTTT
NA	TRBV15	TRBJ1-2	many	CATSRGGSYGYTF	TGTGCCACCAGCAGAGGGGGTTCTTATGGCTACACCTTC
NA	TRBV6-6	TRBJ1-1	many	CASSYSGVTEAFF	TGTGCCAGCAGTTACTCAGGAGTCACTGAAGCTTTCTTT
NA	TRBV19	TRBJ2-6	many	CASNGAAGANVLTF	TGTGCCAGTAACGGGGCGGCCGGGGCCAACGTCCTGACTTTC
NA	TRBV12-3/TRBV12-4	TRBJ2-2	many	CASSPLGGELFF	TGTGCCAGCAGTCCTCTGGGCGGGGAGCTGTTTTTT